Each of the 19 T cell receptor beta chains below was sequenced from the same sample in a study of control samples from healthy donors and cancer patients. TCRdb's copy holds only in-frame clones and misses some; the assay was immunoSEQ multiplex PCR. The table lists 120,000 to 150,000 clones, 91% of them singletons, with about 3% in the top ten. Source material: blood. Receptors were obtained from a young man in good health.

The chain combines TRBV10-3 with TRBJ1-2, with 7 bases matching TRBD1. The CDR3 is 16 amino acids. The V segment lost 1 base and the J segment 3 bases; nucleotides outside the gene matches: 8. CDR1 and CDR2 (germline): ENHRY, SYGVKD. This CDR3 reads CAISEWGPQGDYGYTF. Written as DNA, the CDR3 is TGTGCCATCAGTGAGTGGGGACCCCAGGGGGACTATGGCTACACCTTC.

The chain joins TRBV5-1 to TRBJ1-1; D is possibly TRBD1 (5 bases). The germline CDR1 and CDR2 sequences are SGHRS and YFSETQ. Trimming removed 3 bases from V and 2 bases from J, with 8 bases in between. This CDR3 region has 13 residues. The CDR3 region is CASSSGPNTEAFF. The CDR3 coding sequence is TGCGCCAGCAGCTCGGGACCTAACACTGAAGCTTTCTTT.

The genes are TRBV3-1 (or the pseudogene TRBV3-2) and TRBJ1-1; 8 bases map to TRBD1. CDR1 is LGHDT and CDR2 is YNNKEL in the germline V gene (reference sequence). The CDR3 extends over 14 amino acids. V lost 3 bases and J lost 8; bases outside the gene matches: 8. This chain's CDR3 is CASSHSTGGGEAFF. The CDR3 bases are TGTGCCAGCAGCCACTCCACAGGGGGAGGGGAAGCTTTCTTT.

The chain employs TRBV25-1 and TRBJ2-7, with 10 bases matching TRBD1. The germline V gene encodes CDR1 MGHDK and CDR2 SYGVNS. After removal of 4 bases from V and 6 bases from J, the junction contained 3 bases not matched to a gene. The CDR3 length is 13 residues. DNA of the CDR3: TGTGCCAGCAGTGGGACAGGGGGGCGCGAGCAGTACTTC. Residues: CASSGTGGREQYF.

This clone came up once. The J gene is TRBJ1-5, the V gene TRBV2; the D gene is possibly TRBD1 (5 bases). V shed 4 bases and J shed 0 bases, with 16 bases lying between them. The CDR3 runs 17 residues. The germline CDR1 and CDR2 sequences are SNHLY and FYNNEI. As DNA, the CDR3 is TGTGCCAGCAGTGGGTCGCTATTGGACAATAGCAATCAGCCCCAGCATTTT. This gives the protein CASSGSLLDNSNQPQHF.

The chain joins TRBV30 to TRBJ2-3, with D perhaps matching TRBD2 (5 bases). Germline CDR1 and CDR2: GTSNPN and SVGIG (reference sequence). This CDR3 spans 15 amino acids. The V gene lost 3 bases and the J gene lost 2 bases, with 15 bases spanning the gap. This CDR3 reads CAWRVGLADTDTQYF. CDR3 DNA: TGTGCCTGGAGGGTAGGTCTAGCCGACACAGATACGCAGTATTTT.

The genes are TRBV11-2 and TRBJ1-3; D not certain. Trimming removed 1 base from V and 0 bases from J, with 4 bases in between. The CDR3 loop spans 14 amino acids. CDR1 SGHAT and CDR2 FQNNGV come from the germline V gene. CDR3 amino acids: CASSLVRSGNTIYF. The CDR3 coding sequence is TGTGCCAGCAGCTTAGTCCGCTCTGGAAACACCATATATTTT. The whole variable domain, filled in from reference TRBV11-2 and TRBJ1-3, reads EAGVAQSPRYKIIEKRQSVAFWCNPISGHATLYWYQQILGQGPKLLIQFQNNGVVDDSQLPKDRFSAERLKGVDSTLKIQPAKLEDSAVYLCASSLVRSGNTIYFGEGSWLTVV.

The chain joins TRBV5-6 to TRBJ2-3, with TRBD1 as a possible D gene (5 bases). V was pared by 3 bases and J by 4 bases, with 12 bases between. The length of the CDR3 is 14 residues. Germline V lookup: CDR1 SGHDT, CDR2 YYEEEE. DNA for the CDR3: TGTGCCAGCAGCTCAGGACATAATCCAGATACGCAGTATTTT. As protein: CASSSGHNPDTQYF.

This chain uses TRBV6-1 with TRBJ2-7, with TRBD1 identical over 7 bases. The CDR3 length is 13 residues. The V gene's germline CDR1 is MNHNS and CDR2 SASEGT. V shed 3 bases, J shed 2 bases, and the junction held 1 base outside the gene matches. The CDR3 coding sequence is TGTGCCAGCAGTGAGACAGGGACCTACGAGCAGTACTTC. Translated: CASSETGTYEQYF.

V gene TRBV3-1 (or the pseudogene TRBV3-2) combines with J gene TRBJ1-5; maybe TRBD1 (5 bases). Germline V CDR1 and CDR2: LGHDT, YNNKEL (reference sequence). CDR3 length: 15 residues. V was pared by 3 bases and J by 2 bases, with 11 bases between. The CDR3 DNA is TGTGCCAGCAGCCAGCTTCTGGGGGGCAATCAGCCCCAGCATTTT. Amino acid sequence: CASSQLLGGNQPQHF.

V usage is TRBV30 and J usage is TRBJ1-1, with D possibly being TRBD1 (6 bases). The CDR3 has 15 amino acids. Trimming left V 2 bases short and J 4 bases short, with 17 bases between. Looked up from germline, CDR1 is GTSNPN and CDR2 is SVGIG (reference sequence). The CDR3 sequence is CAWSSGGLGGTEAFF. DNA of the CDR3: TGTGCCTGGAGTAGTGGGGGGTTAGGGGGCACTGAAGCTTTCTTT.

The chain joins TRBV7-9 to TRBJ1-5; D might be TRBD1 (6 bases). This CDR3 is built from 16 residues. Germline loops: CDR1 SEHNR, CDR2 FQNEAQ (reference sequence). The V end was cut by 5 bases, the J end by 3 bases, with 17 bases between. This CDR3 is CASSEDGGTLNQPQHF. Written as DNA, the CDR3 is TGTGCCAGCAGCGAAGACGGGGGCACCCTCAATCAGCCCCAGCATTTT.

The J gene is TRBJ1-2, the V gene TRBV2; possibly TRBD1 for D (5 bases). The germline CDR1 and CDR2 sequences are SNHLY and FYNNEI. The CDR3 has 13 residues. Trimming removed 5 bases at V and 0 bases at J, with 7 bases between. The CDR3 loop is CASSQGANYGYTF. As DNA, the CDR3 is TGTGCCAGCAGTCAGGGAGCTAACTATGGCTACACCTTC.

This clone has only a few counts. Other DNA sequences in the sample encode the same CDR3. The genes are TRBV9 and TRBJ1-1; D not certain. V was trimmed by 0 bases and J by 0 bases, leaving 6 bases between them. The CDR3 is 14 amino acids. Germline V gives CDR1 SGDLS, CDR2 YYNGEE. Here the CDR3 reads CASSVGNMNTEAFF. CDR3 in DNA: TGTGCCAGCAGCGTAGGTAATATGAACACTGAAGCTTTCTTT. The full variable domain, its missing parts supplied by reference TRBV9 and TRBJ1-1, is DSGVTQTPKHLITATGQRVTLRCSPRSGDLSVYWYQQSLDQGLQFLIQYYNGEERAKGNILERFSAQQFPDLHSELNLSSLELGDSALYFCASSVGNMNTEAFFGQGTRLTVV.

This chain links TRBV9 with TRBJ1-1, with TRBD1 matching over 8 bases. The trim removed 3 bases at V and 3 bases at J, leaving 7 bases unmatched. Germline V lookup: CDR1 SGDLS, CDR2 YYNGEE. The CDR3 runs 15 residues. CDR3 loop: CASSADDRGHTEAFF. The CDR3 nucleotides are TGTGCCAGCAGCGCAGACGACAGGGGACACACTGAAGCTTTCTTT.

The chain carries TRBV20-1 and TRBJ2-1; 8 bases match TRBD1. Per germline, CDR1 DFQATT and CDR2 SNEGSKA (reference sequence). The CDR3 is 14 residues long. The ends lost 3 bases at V and 1 base at J; junction bases unmatched: 2. The CDR3 loop is CSASWDRSYNEQFF. CDR3 bases: TGCAGTGCTAGTTGGGACAGGTCCTACAATGAGCAGTTCTTC.

The rearrangement uses TRBV5-1 and TRBJ2-7, with TRBD1 matching 7 bases. Unmatched junction bases numbered 5, after V lost 0 bases and J lost 2 bases. CDR3 size: 15 residues. The germline V gene encodes CDR1 SGHRS and CDR2 YFSETQ. The CDR3 is CASSLEGASPYEQYF. The CDR3 nucleotides are TGCGCCAGCAGCTTGGAGGGGGCTTCCCCCTACGAGCAGTACTTC.

The CDR3 coding sequence is TGTGCCAGCAGCGTCGGGCCTTGGGGCCCAGATACGCAGTATTTT. Protein: CASSVGPWGPDTQYF. J is TRBJ2-3 and V is TRBV9, with a weak D call TRBD1 (5 bases). CDR3 length: 15 residues. V was cut by 2 bases and J by 4 bases, with 14 bases left in between. The germline gives CDR1 SGDLS, CDR2 YYNGEE.

This rearrangement joins TRBV5-4 to TRBJ2-6; D is unclear. CDR1 and CDR2 from the germline V gene are SGHNT and YYREEE (reference sequence). Trimming took 0 bases from V and 2 from J, leaving 9 bases between them. The CDR3 is 16 residues long. The CDR3 bases are TGTGCCAGCAGCTTGGCCACTGGGACTGGGGCCAACGTCCTGACTTTC. Protein sequence: CASSLATGTGANVLTF. The full variable domain, in which reference TRBV5-4 and TRBJ2-6 provide the parts outside the CDR3, is ETGVTQSPTHLIKTRGQQVTLRCSSQSGHNTVSWYQQALGQGPQFIFQYYREEENGRGNFPPRFSGLQFPNYSSELNVNALELDDSALYLCASSLATGTGANVLTFGAGSRLTVL.